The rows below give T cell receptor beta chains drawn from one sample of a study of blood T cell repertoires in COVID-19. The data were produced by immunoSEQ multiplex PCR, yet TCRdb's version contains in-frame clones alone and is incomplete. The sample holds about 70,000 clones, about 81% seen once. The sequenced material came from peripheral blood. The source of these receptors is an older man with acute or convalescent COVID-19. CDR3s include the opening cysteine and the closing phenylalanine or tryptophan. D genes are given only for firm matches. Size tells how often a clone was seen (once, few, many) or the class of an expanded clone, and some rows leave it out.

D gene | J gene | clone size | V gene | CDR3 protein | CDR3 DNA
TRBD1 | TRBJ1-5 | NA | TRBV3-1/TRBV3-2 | CASSRDRNQPQHF | TGTGCCAGCAGCCGGGACAGGAATCAGCCCCAGCATTTT
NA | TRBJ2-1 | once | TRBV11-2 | CASTQGGNEQFF | TGTGCCAGCACCCAGGGGGGCAATGAGCAGTTCTTC
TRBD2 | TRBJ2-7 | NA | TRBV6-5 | CASRGNRAGTYEQYF | TGTGCCAGCAGAGGGAATCGAGCGGGAACATACGAGCAGTACTTC
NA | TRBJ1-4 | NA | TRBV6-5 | CASSFSGEKLFF | TGTGCCAGCAGCTTTTCAGGCGAAAAACTGTTTTTT
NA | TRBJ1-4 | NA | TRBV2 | CASSTDRDEKLFF | TGTGCCAGCAGTACGGATCGGGATGAAAAACTGTTTTTT
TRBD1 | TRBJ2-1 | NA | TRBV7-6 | CASSSRPGTDASGEQFF | TGTGCCAGCAGCTCGCGGCCCGGGACAGACGCTTCGGGTGAGCAGTTCTTC
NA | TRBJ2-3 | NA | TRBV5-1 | CASSLGQTRDTQYF | TGCGCCAGCAGCTTGGGACAGACTAGGGATACGCAGTATTTT
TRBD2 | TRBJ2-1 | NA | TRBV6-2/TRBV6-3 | CASSRDYRNEQFF | TGTGCCAGCAGCAGGGACTACCGGAATGAGCAGTTCTTC
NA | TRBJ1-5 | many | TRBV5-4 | CASSFYNQPQHF | TGTGCCAGCAGCTTTTACAATCAGCCCCAGCATTTT
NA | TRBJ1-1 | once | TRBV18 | CASSPPTELGTEAFF | TGTGCCAGCTCACCGCCGACAGAGCTGGGCACTGAAGCTTTCTTT
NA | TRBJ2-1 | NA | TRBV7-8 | CASSPRYNEQFF | TGTGCCAGCAGCCCCCGCTACAATGAGCAGTTCTTC
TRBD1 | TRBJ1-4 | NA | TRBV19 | CASSTGQSATNEKLFF | TGTGCCAGTAGTACGGGACAGAGTGCAACTAATGAAAAACTGTTTTTT
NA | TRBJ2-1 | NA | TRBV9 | CASSVAGSPYNEQFF | TGTGCCAGCAGCGTAGCCGGGAGTCCCTACAATGAGCAGTTCTTC
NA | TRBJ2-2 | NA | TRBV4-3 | CASRQGFYDTGELFF | TGCGCCAGCAGGCAGGGATTCTACGACACCGGGGAGCTGTTTTTT
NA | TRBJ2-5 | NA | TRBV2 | CASSSWGPRAEETQYF | TGTGCCAGCAGCTCATGGGGGCCTAGAGCGGAAGAGACCCAGTACTTC
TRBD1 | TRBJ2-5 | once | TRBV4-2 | CASSPGQVETQYF | TGTGCCAGCAGCCCGGGACAGGTGGAGACCCAGTACTTC
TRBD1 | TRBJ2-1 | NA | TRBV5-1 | CASSLDRGRNEQFF | TGCGCCAGCAGCTTGGACAGGGGCAGAAATGAGCAGTTCTTC
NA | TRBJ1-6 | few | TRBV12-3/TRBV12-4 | CASSYTSPLHF | TGTGCCAGCAGTTACACTTCACCCCTCCACTTT
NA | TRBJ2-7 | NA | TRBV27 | CASSSSVVSYEQYF | TGTGCCAGCAGTTCCTCGGTAGTTTCCTACGAGCAGTACTTC
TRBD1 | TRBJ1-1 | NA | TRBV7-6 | CASSLSPTTGGDAFF | TGTGCCAGCAGCTTATCGCCTACTACAGGGGGCGACGCTTTCTTT
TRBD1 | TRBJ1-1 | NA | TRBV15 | CATSNTGVTEAFF | TGTGCCACCAGCAATACAGGGGTCACTGAAGCTTTCTTT
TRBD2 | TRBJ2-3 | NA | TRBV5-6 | CASSLTSGGTMGTDTQYF | TGTGCCAGCAGCTTGACTAGCGGGGGAACCATGGGCACAGATACGCAGTATTTT
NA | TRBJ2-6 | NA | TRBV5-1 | CASSTDGGANVLTF | TGCGCCAGCAGCACAGATGGAGGGGCCAACGTCCTGACTTTC
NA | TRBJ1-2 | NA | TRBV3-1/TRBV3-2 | CASSQLSDRHANYGYTF | TGTGCCAGCAGCCAGCTATCGGACAGACATGCTAACTATGGCTACACCTTC
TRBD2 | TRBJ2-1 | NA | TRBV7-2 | CASSRTSGGVGEQFF | TGTGCCAGCAGCCGGACTAGCGGGGGGGTCGGTGAGCAGTTCTTC
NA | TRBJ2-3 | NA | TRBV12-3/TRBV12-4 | CASSFQGGDTQYF | TGTGCCAGCAGTTTTCAGGGTGGCGATACGCAGTATTTT
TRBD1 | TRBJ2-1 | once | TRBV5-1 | CASSLGQGTYNEQFF | TGCGCCAGCAGCTTGGGACAGGGAACCTACAATGAGCAGTTCTTC
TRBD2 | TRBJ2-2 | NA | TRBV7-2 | CASSLGLAGGPSGELFF | TGTGCCAGCAGCTTGGGACTAGCGGGGGGGCCATCCGGGGAGCTGTTTTTT
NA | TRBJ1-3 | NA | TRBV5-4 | CASSLGLQGNTIYF | TGTGCCAGCAGCTTGGGCCTCCAGGGAAACACCATATATTTT
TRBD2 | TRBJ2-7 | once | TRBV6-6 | CASRKTSGSYEQYF | TGTGCCAGCAGAAAGACTAGCGGCTCTTACGAGCAGTACTTC
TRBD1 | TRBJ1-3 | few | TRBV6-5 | CASSYLNRGPGNTIYF | TGTGCCAGCAGTTATCTTAACAGGGGGCCTGGAAACACCATATATTTT
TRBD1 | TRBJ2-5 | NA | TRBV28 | CASNQDRGAGTQYF | TGTGCCAGCAACCAGGACAGGGGAGCAGGGACCCAGTACTTC
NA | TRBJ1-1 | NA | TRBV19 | CASSIVSGVNTEAFF | TGTGCCAGTAGTATAGTTTCCGGGGTAAATACTGAAGCTTTCTTT
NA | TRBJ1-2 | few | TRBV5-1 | CASSLTGRTAVNYGYTF | TGCGCCAGCAGCTTGACCGGTCGGACAGCCGTTAACTATGGCTACACCTTC
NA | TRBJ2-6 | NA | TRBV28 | CASSLRLSGANVLTF | TGTGCCAGCAGTTTGCGTCTCTCTGGGGCCAACGTCCTGACTTTC